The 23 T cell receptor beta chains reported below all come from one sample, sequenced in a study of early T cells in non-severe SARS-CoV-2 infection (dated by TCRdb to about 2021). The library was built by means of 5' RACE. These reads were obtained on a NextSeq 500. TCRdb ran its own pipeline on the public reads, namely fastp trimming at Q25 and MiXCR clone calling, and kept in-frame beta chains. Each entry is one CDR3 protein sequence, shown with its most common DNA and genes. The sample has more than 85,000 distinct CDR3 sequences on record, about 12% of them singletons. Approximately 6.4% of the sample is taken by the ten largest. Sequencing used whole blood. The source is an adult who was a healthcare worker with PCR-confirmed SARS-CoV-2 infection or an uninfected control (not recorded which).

The CDR3, as DNA: TGTGCCAGCAGCGCGCTCGGGACAGGGTCAGAGACCCAGTACTTC. Its translation: CASSALGTGSETQYF. The chain couples TRBV12-3 or TRBV12-4 to TRBJ2-5, with 9 positions matching TRBD1. The CDR3 consists of 15 residues. J was trimmed by 4 bases and V by 6 bases; bases with no gene match: 9.

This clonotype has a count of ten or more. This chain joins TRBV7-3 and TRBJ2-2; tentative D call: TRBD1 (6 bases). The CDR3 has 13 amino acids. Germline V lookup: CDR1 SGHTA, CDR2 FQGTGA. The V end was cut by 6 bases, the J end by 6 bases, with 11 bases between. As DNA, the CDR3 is TGTGCCAGCAGTCCAGGGGTCTCCGGGGAGCTGTTTTTT. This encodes CASSPGVSGELFF.

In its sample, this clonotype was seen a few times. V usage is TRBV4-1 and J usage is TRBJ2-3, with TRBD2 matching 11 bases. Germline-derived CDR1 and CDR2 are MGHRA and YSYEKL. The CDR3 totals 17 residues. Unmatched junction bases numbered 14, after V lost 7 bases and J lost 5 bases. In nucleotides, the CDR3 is TGCGCCAGCAAAGAAAGACCGGGACTAGCGGTTAGAGATACGCAGTATTTT. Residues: CASKERPGLAVRDTQYF.

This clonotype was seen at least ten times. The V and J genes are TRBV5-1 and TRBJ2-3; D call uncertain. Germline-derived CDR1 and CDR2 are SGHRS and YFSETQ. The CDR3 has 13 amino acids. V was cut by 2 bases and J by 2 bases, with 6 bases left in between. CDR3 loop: CASSLGATDTQYF. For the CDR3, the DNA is TGCGCCAGCAGCTTAGGCGCCACAGATACGCAGTATTTT. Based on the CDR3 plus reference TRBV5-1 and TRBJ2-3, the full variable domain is KAGVTQTPRYLIKTRGQQVTLSCSPISGHRSVSWYQQTPGQGLQFLFEYFSETQRNKGNFPGRFSGRQFSNSRSEMNVSTLELGDSALYLCASSLGATDTQYFGPGTRLTVL.

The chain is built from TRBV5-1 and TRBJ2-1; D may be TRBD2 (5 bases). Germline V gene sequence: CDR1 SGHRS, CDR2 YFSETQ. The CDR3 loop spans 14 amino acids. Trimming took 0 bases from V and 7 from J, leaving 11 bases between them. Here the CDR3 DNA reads TGCGCCAGCAGCTTGGAACCTAGCCCAAATGAGCAGTTCTTC. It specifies CASSLEPSPNEQFF.

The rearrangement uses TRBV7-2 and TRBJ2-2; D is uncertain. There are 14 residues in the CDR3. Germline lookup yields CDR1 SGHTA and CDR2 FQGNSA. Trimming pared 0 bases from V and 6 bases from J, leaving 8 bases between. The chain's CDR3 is CASSLARLPGELFF. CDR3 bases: TGTGCCAGCAGCTTAGCCCGGCTTCCCGGGGAGCTGTTTTTT.

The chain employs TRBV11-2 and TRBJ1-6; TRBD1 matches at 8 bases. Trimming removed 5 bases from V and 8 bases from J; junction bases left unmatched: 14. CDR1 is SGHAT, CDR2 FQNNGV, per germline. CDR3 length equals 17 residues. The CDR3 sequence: CASSPHPTGEGYSPLHF. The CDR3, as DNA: TGTGCCAGCAGCCCTCATCCGACAGGGGAAGGGTATTCACCCCTCCACTTT.

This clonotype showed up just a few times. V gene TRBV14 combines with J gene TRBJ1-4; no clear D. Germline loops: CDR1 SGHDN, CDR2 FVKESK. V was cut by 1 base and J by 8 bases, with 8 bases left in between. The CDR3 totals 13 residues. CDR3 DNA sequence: TGTGCCAGCAGCCAAGGCTCCCGGGAAAAACTGTTTTTT. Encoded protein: CASSQGSREKLFF.

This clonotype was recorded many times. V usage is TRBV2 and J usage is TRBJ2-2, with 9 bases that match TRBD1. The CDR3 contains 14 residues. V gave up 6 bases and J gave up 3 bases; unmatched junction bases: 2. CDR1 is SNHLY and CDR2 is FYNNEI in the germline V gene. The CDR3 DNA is TGTGCCAGCAGACGGGACAGGGACACCGGGGAGCTGTTTTTT. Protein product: CASRRDRDTGELFF. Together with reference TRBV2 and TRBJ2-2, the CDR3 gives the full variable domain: EPEVTQTPSHQVTQMGQEVILRCVPISNHLYFYWYRQILGQKVEFLVSFYNNEISEKSEIFDDQFSVERPDGSNFTLKIRSTKLEDSAMYFCASRRDRDTGELFFGEGSRLTVL.

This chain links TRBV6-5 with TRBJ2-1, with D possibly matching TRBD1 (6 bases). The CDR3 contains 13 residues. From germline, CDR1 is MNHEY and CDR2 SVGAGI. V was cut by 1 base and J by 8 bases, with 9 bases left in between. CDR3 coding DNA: TGTGCCAGCAGTTACTTACAGGGTGATGAGCAGTTCTTC. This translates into CASSYLQGDEQFF.

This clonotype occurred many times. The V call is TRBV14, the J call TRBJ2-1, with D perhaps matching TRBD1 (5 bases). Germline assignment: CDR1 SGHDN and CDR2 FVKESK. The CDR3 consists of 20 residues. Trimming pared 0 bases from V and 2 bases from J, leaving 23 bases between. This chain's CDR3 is CASSQDWKWGAVTAYNEQFF. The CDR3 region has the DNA TGTGCCAGCAGCCAAGATTGGAAATGGGGCGCGGTAACGGCCTACAATGAGCAGTTCTTC.

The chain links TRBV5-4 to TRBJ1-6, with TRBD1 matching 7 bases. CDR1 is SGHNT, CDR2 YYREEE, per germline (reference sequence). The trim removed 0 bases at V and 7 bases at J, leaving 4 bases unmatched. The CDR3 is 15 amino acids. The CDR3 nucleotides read TGTGCCAGCAGCTTGGACGAGACAGGGAATTCACCCCTCCACTTT. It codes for CASSLDETGNSPLHF.

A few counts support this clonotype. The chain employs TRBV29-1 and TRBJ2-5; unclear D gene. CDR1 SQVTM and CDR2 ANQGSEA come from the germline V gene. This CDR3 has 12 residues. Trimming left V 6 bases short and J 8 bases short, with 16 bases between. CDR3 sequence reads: CSVAPDPQTQYF. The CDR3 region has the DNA TGCAGCGTCGCCCCGGACCCCCAAACCCAGTACTTC.

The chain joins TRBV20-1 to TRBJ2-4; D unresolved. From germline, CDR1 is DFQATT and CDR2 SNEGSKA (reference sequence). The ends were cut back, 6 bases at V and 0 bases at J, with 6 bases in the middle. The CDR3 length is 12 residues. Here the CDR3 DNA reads TGCAGTGCAGGTCTAGCCAAAAACATTCAGTACTTC. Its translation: CSAGLAKNIQYF.

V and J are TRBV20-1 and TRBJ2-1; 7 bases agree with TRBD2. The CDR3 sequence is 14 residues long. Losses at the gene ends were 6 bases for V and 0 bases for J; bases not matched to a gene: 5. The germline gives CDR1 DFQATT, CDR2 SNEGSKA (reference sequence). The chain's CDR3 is CSAELALSYNEQFF. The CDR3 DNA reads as TGCAGTGCCGAACTAGCGCTCTCCTACAATGAGCAGTTCTTC.

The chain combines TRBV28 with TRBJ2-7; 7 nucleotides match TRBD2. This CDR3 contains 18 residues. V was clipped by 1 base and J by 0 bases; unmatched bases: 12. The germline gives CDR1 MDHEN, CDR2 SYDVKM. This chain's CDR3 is CASSLSPILAISSYEQYF. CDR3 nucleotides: TGTGCCAGCAGTTTATCTCCTATACTAGCGATTAGCTCCTACGAGCAGTACTTC. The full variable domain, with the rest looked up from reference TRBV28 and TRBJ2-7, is DVKVTQSSRYLVKRTGEKVFLECVQDMDHENMFWYRQDPGLGLRLIYFSYDVKMKEKGDIPEGYSVSREKKERFSLILESASTNQTSMYLCASSLSPILAISSYEQYFGPGTRLTVT.

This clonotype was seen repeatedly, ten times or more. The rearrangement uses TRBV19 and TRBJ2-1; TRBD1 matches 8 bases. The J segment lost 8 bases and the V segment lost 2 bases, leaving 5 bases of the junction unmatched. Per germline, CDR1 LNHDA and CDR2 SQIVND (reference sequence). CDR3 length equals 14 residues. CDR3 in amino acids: CASSIRTGTDEQFF. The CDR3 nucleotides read TGTGCCAGTAGTATACGGACAGGGACGGATGAGCAGTTCTTC.

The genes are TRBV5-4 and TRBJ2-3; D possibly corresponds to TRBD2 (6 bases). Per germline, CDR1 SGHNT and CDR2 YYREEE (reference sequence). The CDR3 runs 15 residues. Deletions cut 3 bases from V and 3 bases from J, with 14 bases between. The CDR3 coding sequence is TGTGCCAGCAGCTCCCCTCGGGAGTCGACAGATACGCAGTATTTT. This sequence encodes CASSSPRESTDTQYF. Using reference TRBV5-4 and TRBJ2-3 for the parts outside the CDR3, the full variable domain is ETGVTQSPTHLIKTRGQQVTLRCSSQSGHNTVSWYQQALGQGPQFIFQYYREEENGRGNFPPRFSGLQFPNYSSELNVNALELDDSALYLCASSSPRESTDTQYFGPGTRLTVL.

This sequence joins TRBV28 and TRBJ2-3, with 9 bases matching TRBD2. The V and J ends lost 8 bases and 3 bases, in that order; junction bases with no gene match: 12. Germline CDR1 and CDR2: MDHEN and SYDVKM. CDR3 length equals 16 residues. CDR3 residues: CASGILAGVLTDTQYF. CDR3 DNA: TGTGCCAGCGGGATTTTAGCGGGAGTTTTGACAGATACGCAGTATTTT.

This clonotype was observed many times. CDR3 coding DNA: TGTGCCAGCAACCGGGGGCCGCCATACGAGCAGTACTTC. It is translated as CASNRGPPYEQYF. The V gene is TRBV6-1, the J gene TRBJ2-7; D assignment may be TRBD1 or TRBD2 (6 bases each). Looked up from germline, CDR1 is MNHNS and CDR2 is SASEGT. V was clipped by 7 bases and J by 4 bases, with 14 bases between them. The CDR3 length is 13 residues.

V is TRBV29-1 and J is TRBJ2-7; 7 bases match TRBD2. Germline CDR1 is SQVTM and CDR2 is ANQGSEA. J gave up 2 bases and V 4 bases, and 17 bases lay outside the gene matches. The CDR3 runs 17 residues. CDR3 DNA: TGCAGCGTTGGTTTGCCTAGCGGAGCCGCTTATGCCTACGAGCAGTACTTC. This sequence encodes CSVGLPSGAAYAYEQYF.

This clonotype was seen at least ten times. CDR3 region: CSARDPGVTDTQYF. Written as DNA, the CDR3 is TGCAGTGCTAGAGATCCGGGGGTCACAGATACGCAGTATTTT. V usage is TRBV20-1 and J usage is TRBJ2-3; D possibly corresponds to TRBD2 (6 bases). This CDR3 has 14 residues. Germline loops: CDR1 DFQATT, CDR2 SNEGSKA (reference sequence). Deletions cut 0 bases from V and 2 bases from J, with 9 bases between.

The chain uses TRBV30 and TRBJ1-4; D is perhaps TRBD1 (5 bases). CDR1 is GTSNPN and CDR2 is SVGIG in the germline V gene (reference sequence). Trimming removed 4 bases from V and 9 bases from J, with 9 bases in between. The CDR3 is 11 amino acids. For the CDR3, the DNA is TGTGCCTGGAAATGGGGCCAAAAACTGTTTTTT. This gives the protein CAWKWGQKLFF.